Below, 26 T cell receptor beta chains from the same sample are listed, as sequenced in a study of beta chain features in type 1 diabetes (dated by TCRdb to 2016 to 2019). The library relied on the immunoSEQ multiplex PCR assay. All of the isolated RNA was reverse transcribed with the High Capacity cDNA Reverse Transcription Kit, so expressed TCRB transcripts were sequenced. TCRdb took this table from immuneACCESS and kept in-frame rearrangements with V and J called. Such tables lack part of the clones; where checked against another copy, unresolved V genes explain under half of the gap, and the rest is unexplained. Present in this sample are about 140,000 clones, 6.9% of which were seen just once. The top ten hold more than 1.1% of the sample. The material sequenced was central memory CD4+ T cells from blood. Source of these receptors: a woman aged 25 to 39 in good health.

The chain joins TRBV5-4 to TRBJ2-7; 7 bases fit TRBD1. Per the germline V gene, CDR1 is SGHNT and CDR2 is YYREEE (reference sequence). The CDR3 runs 14 residues. V dropped 1 base and J dropped 4; count of bases not matched to a gene: 5. The CDR3 here is CASSLLGGAYEQYF. CDR3 nucleotide sequence: TGTGCCAGCAGCTTGCTAGGGGGCGCTTACGAGCAGTACTTC. Drawing the rest from reference TRBV5-4 and TRBJ2-7, the complete variable domain is ETGVTQSPTHLIKTRGQQVTLRCSSQSGHNTVSWYQQALGQGPQFIFQYYREEENGRGNFPPRFSGLQFPNYSSELNVNALELDDSALYLCASSLLGGAYEQYFGPGTRLTVT.

The sample holds many counts of this clone. This CDR3 reads CASSQDPSIPYGYTF. For the CDR3, the DNA is TGTGCCAGCAGCCAAGACCCTAGCATCCCGTATGGCTACACCTTC. The J gene is TRBJ1-2, the V gene TRBV14; D uncertain. CDR3 size: 15 residues. Germline lookup yields CDR1 SGHDN and CDR2 FVKESK. V was pared by 0 bases and J by 5 bases, with 13 bases between.

This clone was seen more than once but under ten times. As DNA, the CDR3 is TGTGCCAGCAGCCAGGACAGGGGTGAGACCCAGTACTTC. Residues: CASSQDRGETQYF. The chain links TRBV11-2 to TRBJ2-5, with TRBD1 matching 9 bases. Trimming cost V 5 bases and J 5 bases; bases outside gene matches: 3. The CDR3 runs 13 residues. Germline CDR1 and CDR2: SGHAT and FQNNGV.

The genes are TRBV27 and TRBJ2-1; TRBD2 aligns across 9 bases. This CDR3 has 16 residues. The V gene's germline CDR1 is MNHEY and CDR2 SMNVEV (reference sequence). The V and J ends lost 1 base and 7 bases, in that order; junction bases with no gene match: 8. The CDR3: CASSLLGGRARNEQFF. For the CDR3, the DNA is TGTGCCAGCAGTTTATTGGGCGGGAGGGCCAGGAATGAGCAGTTCTTC.

The chain joins TRBV5-1 to TRBJ2-2, with TRBD2 identical over 9 bases. The CDR3 is 16 residues long. CDR1 is SGHRS, CDR2 YFSETQ, per germline. V gave up 4 bases and J gave up 4 bases; unmatched junction bases: 8. CDR3 region: CASSPGGGGRTGELFF. Here the CDR3 DNA reads TGCGCCAGCAGCCCCGGCGGGGGGGGTCGCACCGGGGAGCTGTTTTTT.

The table lists this clone with a few counts. The chain carries TRBV15 and TRBJ1-5; TRBD1 aligns across 7 bases. The junction had 0 bases not matched to a gene; V was cut back by 1 base and J by 0 bases. The CDR3 length is 15 residues. Germline V CDR1 and CDR2: LNHNV, YYDKDF (reference sequence). The CDR3 protein is CATSRGTGSNQPQHF. CDR3 nucleotide sequence: TGTGCCACCAGCAGAGGGACAGGTAGCAATCAGCCCCAGCATTTT.

This clone appeared a few times. This chain joins TRBV29-1 and TRBJ2-3; the D gene is possibly TRBD2 (5 bases). The CDR3 is made up of 13 amino acids. The V end was cut by 5 bases, the J end by 0 bases, with 9 bases between. CDR1 and CDR2 (germline): SQVTM, ANQGSEA. The chain's CDR3 is CSVSGSSTDTQYF. CDR3 in DNA: TGCAGCGTTAGTGGGAGTAGCACAGATACGCAGTATTTT.

A few counts support this clone. The chain joins TRBV5-1 to TRBJ1-1; possible D gene TRBD1, 6 bases. V was trimmed by 4 bases and J by 5 bases, leaving 12 bases between them. This CDR3 has 13 residues. Germline CDR1 is SGHRS and CDR2 is YFSETQ. The CDR3 loop reads CASSTQQGTEAFF. CDR3 DNA sequence: TGCGCCAGCAGCACTCAACAGGGAACTGAAGCTTTCTTT.

V gene TRBV5-4 combines with J gene TRBJ2-3; D is perhaps TRBD2 (7 bases). The germline V gene has CDR1 SGHNT and CDR2 YYREEE (reference sequence). Trimming left V 4 bases short and J 4 bases short, with 19 bases between. CDR3 length: 16 residues. In DNA, the CDR3 is TGTGCCAGCAGCCAGAAAGGGAGGGGGGGCCCAGATACGCAGTATTTT. It is translated as CASSQKGRGGPDTQYF.

The CDR3 loop is CASSVGTGNTYEQYF. The DNA of the CDR3 is TGTGCCAGCAGCGTAGGAACAGGGAACACCTACGAGCAGTACTTC. The rearrangement links TRBV9 to TRBJ2-7; D is possibly TRBD1 (6 bases). This CDR3 comprises 15 residues. CDR1 is SGDLS and CDR2 is YYNGEE in the germline V gene. V was pared by 0 bases and J by 2 bases, with 12 bases between.

Only a few counts were recorded for this clone. In DNA form, the CDR3 reads TGTGCCAGCAGCTTGGGGCAGGGAGGAAGGGAGCAGTTCTTC. This codes for CASSLGQGGREQFF. The chain has TRBV5-4 and TRBJ2-1; D perhaps matches TRBD2 (6 bases). The CDR3 has 14 amino acids. With 0 bases removed from V and 10 bases from J, the gap between germline ends came to 14 bases. Germline V gene data show CDR1 as SGHNT and CDR2 as YYREEE (reference sequence).

Many counts were recorded for this clone. V gene TRBV28 combines with J gene TRBJ2-7; TRBD1 aligns across 8 bases. Germline V gene data show CDR1 as MDHEN and CDR2 as SYDVKM. V shed 8 bases and J 6 bases; nucleotides not matched to a gene: 15. The CDR3 runs 15 residues. This CDR3 is CASGTKTGVLSEQYF. CDR3 nucleotides: TGTGCCAGCGGGACCAAGACAGGGGTTCTTTCCGAGCAGTACTTC.

The gene calls are TRBV7-2 and TRBJ1-2, with 7 bases aligning to TRBD1. The germline gives CDR1 SGHTA, CDR2 FQGNSA. The CDR3 loop spans 13 amino acids. V was pared by 3 bases and J by 6 bases, with 4 bases of the junction left unmatched. CDR3 protein: CASSFQGENGYTF. The CDR3 DNA reads as TGTGCCAGCAGCTTTCAGGGGGAGAATGGCTACACCTTC.

The sample holds many counts of this clone. This chain links TRBV7-9 with TRBJ2-6; unclear D gene. This CDR3 has 15 residues. V was cut by 5 bases and J by 0 bases, with 8 bases left in between. Germline V gene data show CDR1 as SEHNR and CDR2 as FQNEAQ (reference sequence). CDR3 sequence (DNA): TGTGCCAGCAGCCACCCCAGCTCTGGGGCCAACGTCCTGACTTTC. It codes for CASSHPSSGANVLTF.

The chain joins TRBV6-1 to TRBJ1-2; D is possibly TRBD1 (5 bases). The V gene lost 2 bases and the J gene lost 5 bases, with 9 bases spanning the gap. In germline, CDR1 is MNHNS, CDR2 SASEGT. CDR3 length: 13 amino acids. The CDR3 protein is CASSETTAYGYTF. Written as DNA, the CDR3 is TGTGCCAGCAGTGAAACGACAGCGTATGGCTACACCTTC.

Concerning this clone: Additional DNA sequences in this sample encode the identical CDR3. The chain carries TRBV7-2 and TRBJ2-7; the match to TRBD2 covers 7 bases. V lost 1 base and J lost 3; bases outside the gene matches: 3. The CDR3 totals 14 residues. Germline V gene data show CDR1 as SGHTA and CDR2 as FQGNSA. CDR3 bases: TGTGCCAGCAGCTTAGGGGGCGGGGGCTACGAGCAGTACTTC. This sequence encodes CASSLGGGGYEQYF.

This chain uses TRBV25-1 with TRBJ1-4; D ambiguous. The V gene's germline CDR1 is MGHDK and CDR2 SYGVNS. The CDR3 sequence is 11 residues long. V was cut by 5 bases and J by 7 bases, with 5 bases left in between. CDR3 sequence (DNA): TGTGCCAGCAGTTTTAGTGAAAAACTGTTTTTT. Translating gives CASSFSEKLFF.

V gene TRBV15 combines with J gene TRBJ2-7; tentative D call: TRBD2 (6 bases). This CDR3 contains 15 residues. V dropped 4 bases and J dropped 3 bases, with 16 bases sitting between them. Germline V gene data show CDR1 as LNHNV and CDR2 as YYDKDF (reference sequence). CDR3 bases: TGTGCCACCAGCAACGGCGGGACCAGCCGCTACGAGCAGTACTTC. Protein product: CATSNGGTSRYEQYF.

This clone was observed at least ten times. This chain connects TRBV30 to TRBJ1-3; 10 positions match TRBD1. The length of the CDR3 is 15 residues. Germline V lookup: CDR1 GTSNPN, CDR2 SVGIG (reference sequence). Trimming cost V 2 bases and J 4 bases; bases outside gene matches: 5. The CDR3 loop reads CAWSTPGQGGNTIYF. DNA for the CDR3: TGTGCCTGGAGTACACCGGGACAGGGGGGAAACACCATATATTTT.

A few counts support this clone. V usage is TRBV4-1 and J usage is TRBJ2-7; 11 bases map to TRBD2. CDR1 and CDR2 from the germline V gene are MGHRA and YSYEKL. V lost 3 bases and J lost 6; bases outside the gene matches: 16. The CDR3 is made up of 18 amino acids. The CDR3 spells CASSHPATSGRSLREQYF. The CDR3 DNA reads TGCGCCAGCAGCCACCCGGCCACTAGCGGGAGATCTCTTCGCGAGCAGTACTTC.

In its sample, this clone was seen a few times. The gene calls are TRBV19 and TRBJ2-5; no clear D. Germline CDR1 LNHDA, CDR2 SQIVND (reference sequence). The V gene lost 1 base and the J gene lost 7 bases, with 7 bases spanning the gap. The CDR3 is made up of 12 amino acids. The CDR3 sequence: CASSIASGTQYF. The CDR3 DNA reads TGTGCCAGTAGTATAGCTTCAGGGACCCAGTACTTC.

Only a few counts were recorded for this clone. The CDR3 here is CASSLEQNYGYTF. The CDR3 DNA reads as TGTGCCAGCAGCTTGGAACAGAACTATGGCTACACCTTC. The chain has TRBV7-9 and TRBJ1-2, with no clear D. Germline V CDR1 and CDR2: SEHNR, FQNEAQ (reference sequence). Deletions cut 3 bases from V and 2 bases from J, with 7 bases between. The CDR3 extends over 13 amino acids.

V usage is TRBV6-6 and J usage is TRBJ2-7, with 10 bases identical to TRBD2. CDR3 length: 14 amino acids. The J segment lost 4 bases and the V segment lost 8 bases, leaving 8 bases of the junction unmatched. CDR1 is MNHNY and CDR2 is SVGAGI in the germline V gene (reference sequence). The CDR3 is CASVPSGSLYEQYF. Here the CDR3 DNA reads TGTGCCAGCGTCCCTAGCGGGAGTTTGTACGAGCAGTACTTC.

This clone was counted ten times or more. This chain joins TRBV7-2 and TRBJ2-3, with 7 bases fitting TRBD2. The CDR3 is 15 residues long. Looked up from germline, CDR1 is SGHTA and CDR2 is FQGNSA. Germline trimming cut 3 bases from V and 0 bases from J; bases unmatched to any gene: 3. CDR3 amino acids: CASSFLADSTDTQYF. CDR3 DNA sequence: TGTGCCAGCAGCTTCCTAGCGGACAGCACAGATACGCAGTATTTT.

This clone turned up a few times. The gene calls are TRBV28 and TRBJ2-2, with 8 nucleotides matching TRBD1. Trimming removed 3 bases from V and 5 bases from J; junction bases left unmatched: 8. Germline values: CDR1 MDHEN, CDR2 SYDVKM. The CDR3 covers 16 residues. Here the CDR3 reads CASSFIQGARTGELFF. CDR3 bases: TGTGCCAGCAGTTTCATTCAGGGGGCGCGGACCGGGGAGCTGTTTTTT.

The chain carries TRBV27 and TRBJ2-3, with 10 bases that match TRBD2. Germline V CDR1 and CDR2: MNHEY, SMNVEV (reference sequence). Trimming took 5 bases from V and 6 from J; bases not matched to a gene: 5. The CDR3 runs to 14 residues. The CDR3 DNA follows: TGTGCCAGCAGTCTCACTAGCGGGATTGATACGCAGTATTTT. It encodes CASSLTSGIDTQYF.